Below are 26 T cell receptor beta chains sequenced from a single sample in a study of shared clonotypes between healthy human individuals. Assay: immunoSEQ multiplex PCR; the TCRdb copy retains only in-frame clones and omits some. This table has about 560,000 clones, roughly 79% appearing once. Sample: PBMCs. The source of these receptors is a woman in her forties in good health. Some clones in this sample may be carry-over from other donors' samples.

J is TRBJ2-5 and V is TRBV7-3; the match to TRBD2 covers 11 bases. J lost 5 bases, V lost 5 bases, and 7 bases had no gene match. The CDR3 sequence is 15 residues long. Germline CDR1 is SGHTA and CDR2 is FQGTGA. In nucleotides, the CDR3 is TGTGCCAGCAGCACGCCGGGACTAGCGGCGGAGACCCAGTACTTC. It yields the protein CASSTPGLAAETQYF.

V gene TRBV6-1 combines with J gene TRBJ2-7; TRBD2 aligns across 9 bases. This CDR3 spans 13 amino acids. Germline trimming cut 2 bases from V and 13 bases from J; bases unmatched to any gene: 9. Germline loops: CDR1 MNHNS, CDR2 SASEGT. The CDR3 loop reads CASSELSSGAFYF. CDR3 coding DNA: TGTGCCAGCAGTGAACTGTCTAGCGGGGCCTTCTACTTC.

This clone was observed at least ten times. The chain uses TRBV15 and TRBJ2-7, with 8 nucleotides matching TRBD1. The V gene's germline CDR1 is LNHNV and CDR2 YYDKDF (reference sequence). The length of the CDR3 is 15 residues. The V segment lost 0 bases and the J segment 5 bases; nucleotides outside the gene matches: 6. The DNA of the CDR3 is TGTGCCACCAGCAGAGATAATCAGGGGGCAGACGAGCAGTACTTC. Protein: CATSRDNQGADEQYF.

To note about this clone: A much larger clone sits a single nucleotide away, making a read error possible. The chain joins TRBV11-2 to TRBJ2-1; the match to TRBD1 covers 9 bases. The germline V gene encodes CDR1 SGHAT and CDR2 FQNNGV. J lost 0 bases, V lost 5 bases, and 2 bases had no gene match. The CDR3 sequence is 15 residues long. CDR3 DNA sequence: TGTGCCAGCAGCCAGGACAGGGGCTCCTACAATGAGCAGTTCTTC. Protein product: CASSQDRGSYNEQFF.

Turning to this clone: The identical CDR3 is also encoded by other nucleotide sequences in the sample. The V and J genes are TRBV7-3 and TRBJ2-3, with D perhaps matching TRBD2 (6 bases). The germline V gene has CDR1 SGHTA and CDR2 FQGTGA. The CDR3 is made up of 13 amino acids. V lost 5 bases and J 2 bases, leaving 8 bases between the germline ends. CDR3 sequence reads: CASSRGATDTQYF. The DNA of the CDR3 is TGTGCCAGCAGCCGCGGGGCCACAGATACGCAGTATTTT.

CDR3 sequence: CAIAGAGATDTQYF. The CDR3 DNA reads TGTGCCATCGCGGGAGCAGGGGCAACAGATACGCAGTATTTT. V and J are TRBV10-3 and TRBJ2-3, with a weak D call TRBD2 (7 bases). CDR3 length: 14 amino acids. CDR1 and CDR2 from the germline V gene are ENHRY and SYGVKD. With 8 bases removed from V and 3 bases from J, the gap between germline ends came to 15 bases.

This sequence joins TRBV11-2 and TRBJ2-1; D unresolved. The germline V gene has CDR1 SGHAT and CDR2 FQNNGV. The CDR3 has 14 amino acids. Trimming pared 3 bases from V and 5 bases from J, leaving 11 bases between. The CDR3 loop reads CASSFSGPNNEQFF. The CDR3 nucleotides read TGTGCCAGCAGCTTTTCTGGACCCAACAATGAGCAGTTCTTC. The full variable domain, its missing parts supplied by reference TRBV11-2 and TRBJ2-1, is EAGVAQSPRYKIIEKRQSVAFWCNPISGHATLYWYQQILGQGPKLLIQFQNNGVVDDSQLPKDRFSAERLKGVDSTLKIQPAKLEDSAVYLCASSFSGPNNEQFFGPGTRLTVL.

The chain is built from TRBV28 and TRBJ1-5; possible D gene TRBD1, 5 bases. The CDR3 runs 15 residues. Germline loops: CDR1 MDHEN, CDR2 SYDVKM. V shed 7 bases and J shed 5 bases, with 18 bases lying between them. The CDR3 bases are TGTGCCAGCAAGAGGGGCCAGGGCTTCGATCAGCCCCAGCATTTT. Translating gives CASKRGQGFDQPQHF. Full variable domain (outside the CDR3, taken from reference TRBV28 and TRBJ1-5): DVKVTQSSRYLVKRTGEKVFLECVQDMDHENMFWYRQDPGLGLRLIYFSYDVKMKEKGDIPEGYSVSREKKERFSLILESASTNQTSMYLCASKRGQGFDQPQHFGDGTRLSIL.

The CDR3 DNA reads TGTGCCAGCAGCTTGGGGACTAGCGGGATCCGGGAGCAGTTCTTC. This codes for CASSLGTSGIREQFF. The V gene is TRBV7-9, the J gene TRBJ2-1, with 13 bases lining up with TRBD2. This CDR3 has 15 residues. V trimming: 3 bases; J trimming: 10 bases; junction bases outside the gene matches: 6. Germline values: CDR1 SEHNR, CDR2 FQNEAQ (reference sequence).

The V and J genes are TRBV7-8 and TRBJ2-7, with D unresolved. V was cut by 0 bases and J by 1 base, with 7 bases left in between. This CDR3 spans 14 amino acids. Germline CDR1 SGHVS, CDR2 FQNEAQ. For the CDR3, the DNA is TGTGCCAGCAGCTTAGCGCAGGTTTCCTACGAGCAGTACTTC. Amino acids: CASSLAQVSYEQYF.

This clone was seen just once. A far larger clone lies a single base away; this is likely a read error. This sample includes further DNA sequences coding for the same CDR3. This rearrangement joins TRBV30 to TRBJ2-5; D unclear. The CDR3 has 12 amino acids. Germline-derived CDR1 and CDR2 are GTSNPN and SVGIG (reference sequence). V lost 3 bases, J lost 5 bases, and 10 bases lay in between. The CDR3 loop is CAWRFPQETQYF. Here the CDR3 DNA reads TGTGCCTGGAGATTCCCACAGGAGACCCAGTACTTC.

V usage is TRBV15 and J usage is TRBJ2-3; 12 bases line up with TRBD2. V trimming: 1 base; J trimming: 3 bases; junction bases outside the gene matches: 8. Germline V gene data show CDR1 as LNHNV and CDR2 as YYDKDF (reference sequence). The CDR3 runs to 18 residues. The CDR3 here is CATSRALAGGPSTDTQYF. The CDR3 DNA reads TGTGCCACCAGCAGAGCCCTAGCGGGAGGGCCTTCAACAGATACGCAGTATTTT.

This clone was picked up a small number of times. The genes are TRBV5-6 and TRBJ1-1; D uncertain. The germline CDR1 and CDR2 sequences are SGHDT and YYEEEE. The CDR3 has 13 amino acids. V lost 1 base, J lost 11 bases, and 15 bases lay in between. In DNA, the CDR3 is TGTGCCAGCAGCTTGAGTCCCAGGATAGGCGCTTTCTTT. Translated: CASSLSPRIGAFF.

The chain couples TRBV4-2 to TRBJ2-1; 11 bases agree with TRBD2. This CDR3 contains 16 residues. Germline CDR1 and CDR2: LGHNA and YNFKEQ. V shed 4 bases, J shed 6 bases, and the junction held 8 bases outside the gene matches. CDR3 in amino acids: CASSRSGTSGSNEQFF. CDR3 nucleotide sequence: TGTGCCAGCAGCCGATCCGGGACTAGCGGATCCAATGAGCAGTTCTTC.

The J gene is TRBJ2-1, the V gene TRBV6-1; D not resolved. Germline V gene sequence: CDR1 MNHNS, CDR2 SASEGT. CDR3 length: 13 residues. Trimming removed 0 bases from V and 15 bases from J, with 15 bases in between. The CDR3: CASSEALDGWRFF. The CDR3 DNA is TGTGCCAGCAGTGAAGCCTTAGACGGGTGGCGGTTCTTC.

The chain carries TRBV28 and TRBJ2-1; TRBD1 agrees at 10 bases. Looked up from germline, CDR1 is MDHEN and CDR2 is SYDVKM. CDR3 length: 15 amino acids. V was clipped by 6 bases and J by 1 base; unmatched bases: 3. In nucleotides, the CDR3 is TGTGCCAGCAGGGGGGACAGGGGTTCCTACAATGAGCAGTTCTTC. This sequence encodes CASRGDRGSYNEQFF.

This rearrangement joins TRBV6-1 to TRBJ2-2; 8 bases agree with TRBD1. CDR1 is MNHNS and CDR2 is SASEGT in the germline V gene. The CDR3 length is 15 residues. The trim removed 6 bases at V and 7 bases at J, leaving 10 bases unmatched. The CDR3 spells CASRYPGQEGGELFF. The CDR3 DNA is TGTGCCAGCAGATACCCGGGACAGGAGGGCGGGGAGCTGTTTTTT.

This clone has more than one count but fewer than ten. The CDR3 coding sequence is TGTGCCAGCAGCCATGAAATTGGGGTAAAGCAGTACTTC. Encoded protein: CASSHEIGVKQYF. This chain connects TRBV14 to TRBJ2-7, with D unclear. CDR3 length equals 13 residues. V lost 3 bases and J lost 8, with 14 bases in between. Germline assignment: CDR1 SGHDN and CDR2 FVKESK.

Points on this clone: Other DNA variants within this sample encode the same CDR3. The gene calls are TRBV18 and TRBJ1-5; possible D gene TRBD1, 5 bases. CDR3 length: 14 residues. CDR1 and CDR2 (germline): KGHSH, LQKENI. Trimming removed 3 bases from V and 4 bases from J, with 10 bases in between. CDR3 loop: CASSPDGGNQPQHF. In DNA form, the CDR3 reads TGTGCCAGCTCACCTGACGGGGGGAATCAGCCCCAGCATTTT.

The genes are TRBV30 and TRBJ2-6; D call uncertain. Germline V gene sequence: CDR1 GTSNPN, CDR2 SVGIG (reference sequence). With 5 bases removed from V and 2 bases from J, the gap between germline ends came to 7 bases. CDR3 length: 13 residues. CDR3 residues: CAWSRPGANVLTF. CDR3 DNA sequence: TGTGCCTGGTCCCGCCCTGGGGCCAACGTCCTGACTTTC.

The chain is built from TRBV6-5 and TRBJ2-5; 9 bases match TRBD2. The V segment lost 7 bases and the J segment 2 bases; nucleotides outside the gene matches: 8. CDR3 length equals 15 residues. Germline V CDR1 and CDR2: MNHEY, SVGAGI. The CDR3 DNA sequence: TGTGCCAGCAATAGTAGCGGGAGCGTACAAGAGACCCAGTACTTC. It is translated as CASNSSGSVQETQYF.

CDR3 loop: CASSLGDFNPNGYTF. The CDR3 coding sequence is TGCGCCAGCAGCTTGGGGGACTTCAACCCCAACGGCTACACCTTC. The chain uses TRBV5-1 and TRBJ1-2; D may be TRBD1 (5 bases). Per the germline V gene, CDR1 is SGHRS and CDR2 is YFSETQ. V lost 0 bases to trimming and J lost 8 bases, with 17 bases between them. The CDR3 is 15 amino acids.

The CDR3 loop is CASSQGTGFLDTQYF. The CDR3 bases are TGCGCCAGCAGCCAGGGGACAGGGTTTTTGGATACGCAGTATTTT. The chain links TRBV4-3 to TRBJ2-3; TRBD1 matches at 9 bases. The germline CDR1 and CDR2 sequences are LGHNA and YSLEER. This CDR3 is built from 15 residues. The V and J ends lost 3 bases and 6 bases, in that order; junction bases with no gene match: 7.

The chain recombines TRBV5-1 with TRBJ1-5; TRBD1 is a possible D gene (5 bases). The CDR3 length is 13 residues. Germline lookup yields CDR1 SGHRS and CDR2 YFSETQ. The V end lost 5 bases, the J end lost 6 bases, and 12 bases lay between the germline ends. CDR3 bases: TGCGCCAGCAGTCCGGACATTAGTCAGCCCCAGCATTTT. Protein sequence: CASSPDISQPQHF.

The chain joins TRBV9 to TRBJ2-3; 14 bases line up with TRBD2. The germline CDR1 and CDR2 sequences are SGDLS and YYNGEE. V lost 2 bases, J lost 3 bases, and 2 bases stayed unmatched. The CDR3 covers 16 residues. DNA for the CDR3: TGTGCCAGCAGCGTGGGACTAGCGGGAGTTACAGATACGCAGTATTTT. Amino acid sequence: CASSVGLAGVTDTQYF.

The gene calls are TRBV28 and TRBJ2-7; TRBD2 matches 16 bases. Trimming took 6 bases from V and 6 from J; bases not matched to a gene: 14. The CDR3 extends over 18 amino acids. Looked up from germline, CDR1 is MDHEN and CDR2 is SYDVKM. The CDR3 bases are TGTGCCAGCAGCAAAGCTTCGGGACTAGCGGGAGGGCTTGGCGAGCAGTACTTC. The encoded protein is CASSKASGLAGGLGEQYF. The full variable domain, with the rest looked up from reference TRBV28 and TRBJ2-7, is DVKVTQSSRYLVKRTGEKVFLECVQDMDHENMFWYRQDPGLGLRLIYFSYDVKMKEKGDIPEGYSVSREKKERFSLILESASTNQTSMYLCASSKASGLAGGLGEQYFGPGTRLTVT.